Listed here is a single T cell receptor (beta chain). What antigen it recognizes has not been identified. Its ends do not fully match the called genes, so a read error is possible. This sample stems from a study of cytomegalovirus exposure and HLA in healthy donors (TCRdb year 2017). In the study overall: An earlier analysis of some 500 of the donors reported more than 250 Gb of sequence data and more than 90 million unique TCR beta sequences from about 200 million T cells. Donor age, sex, ethnicity and CMV serostatus were compiled together with the repertoire data. The study combined high-throughput TCR immunosequencing, statistical association of individual TCRs with disease status, and machine learning to predict cytomegalovirus infection status. Rather than drawing on any new phenotypic data, the later analysis identified candidate immune exposures from TCR beta sequences and the way those sequences occurred across donors. Of the roughly 420 genotyped donors, 70% to 90% were placed in the genetic ancestry cluster associated with self-reported Caucasian donors. Among about 390 genotyped donors of the cohort, an average of around 240,000 unique TCR beta nucleotide sequences were sequenced per donor, about a sixth of them non-productive. An early release covering just under 650 HLA-typed donors comprised about 300 gigabases of sequencing data and 65 million to 100 million unique TCR sequences. In a later genetic analysis, genome-wide SNP genotypes for about 55% of the roughly 700 donors were used, and that subset was treated as a discovery cohort. HLA typing included class I and class II loci at four-digit resolution. Besides the first cohort of more than 650 subjects, a separate validation cohort made up of about 120 different subjects was used. All discovery cohort repertoires had been generated using a single sequencing platform. The study was designed to test whether signatures of past pathogen exposure could be identified by cataloging public T cell receptors. To decide whether each TCR beta V gene segment behaved as functional or pseudogenic, an earlier analysis of some 600 of the donors relied on high-throughput TCR beta sequencing. Roughly 5 DR-DQ haplotypes were treated as single units for association and clustering because of strong linkage in the cohort. In a later analysis, previously published TCR beta repertoires from some 640 donors were re-analyzed and high-resolution HLA genotyping was added so that TCR occurrence patterns could be studied. The number of typed donors differed by locus: about 629-630 for A, B, C, DRB1 and DQB1; 500 to 550 for DQA1; 606 for DPA1; and around 450 for DPB1. Using immunosequencing, the study profiled T cell repertoires from about 650 subjects and related those repertoires to cytomegalovirus serostatus. General findings and caveats noted by the study authors: A further reported finding was that TCR beta sequences accurately predicted the HLA-A and HLA-B alleles for most subjects in the first cohort. The 87-base-pair reads could not distinguish some IMGT-functional V segments, including TRBV6-2 and TRBV6-3, so those segments were excluded. In vitro tests confirmed that a few of the cytomegalovirus-associated TCR beta chains recognize cytomegalovirus antigens. According to a later analysis, parvovirus B19, influenza, CMV and Epstein-Barr virus appeared linked to several top co-occurrence clusters. Specific HLA alleles were associated with some 15,000 TCR beta sequences at a false discovery rate of 0.05 in a later analysis. When HLA alleles, especially DR and DQ, strongly co-occurred, attributing TCR associations to individual alleles was difficult. A later analysis found that TCR association rates varied across HLA loci, with DRB1 alleles showing the most associated TCRs and HLA-C alleles the fewest. Compared with equally common non-associated chains, HLA-associated TCR beta chains in a later analysis were more clonally expanded and had lower generation probabilities. According to a later analysis, most CMV-associated TCR beta chains appeared to be HLA-restricted, and the HLA associations seemed to be driven largely by CMV exposure. The only immune exposure information available for the cohort was CMV serostatus. A total of roughly 160 TCR beta chains were listed by the study as associated with cytomegalovirus. A later genetic analysis reported fewer N-insertions in productive TCRs among donors in an Asian-associated ancestry cluster than the roughly 650-donor mean. Because HLA typing was unavailable for some donors at each locus, only the typed subset was used in association tests. Broadly in line with IMGT annotations, most TCR beta V segments showed up in productive rearrangements about 87% or about 30% of the time in an earlier analysis of 450 to 750 of the donors. An association between a missense DCLRE1C variant and V-gene and J-gene trimming of TCR beta chains was found in a later genetic analysis and replicated in an independent cohort. Correlated functional status among segregating V segments might reflect linkage disequilibrium, but an unknown experimental factor could not be ruled out. The authors suggested that the approach could potentially be generalized to other disease states and immunological phenotypes. In both the original and validation cohorts, the classifier was reported to diagnose cytomegalovirus status with high specificity and sensitivity. Most TCR sequences were observed very rarely across donors, whereas some public TCRs were present in many individuals. A cluster of highly shared sequence variants was judged likely to be a technical artifact of the sequencing pipeline. Roughly uniform sequencing depth across donors was assumed in presence/absence analyses, although this assumption may not hold. In this cohort, only TCR beta chains were sequenced, and detectable features were limited by the absence of alpha or paired-chain data. Because counts were too low, seventeen rarely observed V segments, including chromosome 9 orphons, were excluded from the earlier analysis of 587 of the donors.

Libraries were constructed by the immunoSEQ multiplex PCR assay. The multiplex PCR relied on a mix of 60 forward primers for TCR Vbeta segments and 13 reverse primers for TCR Jbeta segments. Amplification of the CDR3 region of rearranged TCR beta genes was performed with a multiplex PCR assay on genomic DNA. The Illumina HiSeq System was used to sequence the amplified TCR beta libraries as 87-base-pair reads. Processing in the source paper ran as follows. In a later analysis, tens of millions of unique TCR beta chains were counted across the 690 or so repertoires, and roughly 11 million of these chains were shared by at least two donors. Raw reads were error-corrected and collapsed into unique sequences by a nearest-neighbor algorithm in which closely related sequences were merged to remove PCR and sequencing errors. CDR3 sequences were aligned to IMGT reference sequences to assign V, D and J gene segments. For a sequence to be retained, at least a six-nucleotide match to both a V gene segment and a J gene segment was required. A rearrangement counted as productive if the CDR3 had no stop codons and remained in frame with V and J, and every other rearrangement counted as non-productive. Following IMGT convention, CDR3 was defined as the stretch from the second conserved V-encoded cysteine up to the conserved J-encoded phenylalanine. The earlier analysis of about 500 of the donors excluded sequences that lacked an unambiguous match to a single V gene segment. An earlier analysis of 550 to 650 of the donors classified V segments as functional when productive rearrangements were above 56.7% and as segregating when the standard deviation between donors was above 5%. A statistical classification framework was built to diagnose cytomegalovirus status from the catalog of TCR beta chain sequences. In a later analysis, TCR nucleotide sequences were compared against IMGT/GENE-DB human TR gene sequences so that V and J genes could be assigned. In a later analysis, CDR3 sequences and most-parsimonious VDJ recombination scenarios were assigned using the TCRdist pipeline. In a later analysis, each TCR beta chain was defined by its CDR3 amino acid sequence together with its V-gene family, and reads without a unique V-gene family were excluded. In a later analysis, 500 to 650 highly shared, low-generation-probability nucleotide sequences were removed to address suspected cross-contamination and a sequencing artifact. A later analysis calculated a clonal expansion index for each public chain from normalized within-repertoire ranks of inferred template counts. In a later analysis, generation probabilities were computed with a VDJ recombination model fitted to out-of-frame rearrangements, and the resulting probabilities were checked against IGoR. In a later analysis, hypergeometric tests were used to score TCR-TCR, TCR-HLA and TCR-CMV co-occurrence, with a repertoire-size bias correction applied to TCR pairs. False discovery rates were estimated in a later analysis by permuting HLA or CMV assignments 20 times. In a later analysis, co-occurring TCRs were grouped using DBSCAN, with TCRdist sequence similarity added in when clustering inside HLA-allele-positive subsets. For co-occurrence clustering, repertoires with fewer than 30,000 or more than 120,000 public chains were excluded, along with roughly 5 repertoires with anomalous nucleotide sharing. Held by TCRdb, this immuneACCESS table contains in-frame sequences only and omits some clones. Under half of the omission traces to an unresolved V gene where checked; the cause of the rest is unknown. D and trimming were read from the DNA, whereas the V and J calls and clone size are those reported in that table. The table for this sample records over 100,000 clones. Approximately 1.6% of the sample lies in the top ten.

The CDR3 sequence holds 15 residues, the cysteine and phenylalanine included. Only the CDR3 portion is preserved as DNA: 45 bases, with reading frame beginning at the first base. In the germline V gene (reference sequence), CDR1 corresponds to SSHAT and CDR2 to FNYEAQ. The cohort consisted of approximately 670 healthy bone marrow donors. At the time of sampling, all cohort members were nominally healthy, though unrecorded immune exposures were likely present. The donor was CMV seropositive and belonged to the group of around 300 seropositive cohort members. Every donor gave a peripheral blood sample, and the peripheral blood mononuclear cells from that sample were used for TCR beta sequencing. Genomic DNA extraction from the blood cell samples was performed with the Qiagen DNeasy Blood Extraction Kit.

Sequencing was carried out using PBMCs. The receptor was derived from a woman aged 40 to 50 in good health and CMV-seropositive. The chain employs TRBV7-7 and TRBJ2-2, and possibly TRBD1, on 6 matching bases. The encoded CDR3 is CASRPGHLNTGELFF. The DNA reads TGTGCTAGCAGGCCGGGACATCTAAACACCGGGGAGCTGTTTTTT. The full variable domain, completed from the reference TRBV7-7 and TRBJ2-2 proteins outside the CDR3, reads GAGVSQSPRYKVTKRGQDVTLRCDPISSHATLYWYQQALGQGPEFLTYFNYEAQPDKSGLPSDRFSAERPEGSISTLTIQRTEQRDSAMYRCASRPGHLNTGELFFGEGSRLTVL.